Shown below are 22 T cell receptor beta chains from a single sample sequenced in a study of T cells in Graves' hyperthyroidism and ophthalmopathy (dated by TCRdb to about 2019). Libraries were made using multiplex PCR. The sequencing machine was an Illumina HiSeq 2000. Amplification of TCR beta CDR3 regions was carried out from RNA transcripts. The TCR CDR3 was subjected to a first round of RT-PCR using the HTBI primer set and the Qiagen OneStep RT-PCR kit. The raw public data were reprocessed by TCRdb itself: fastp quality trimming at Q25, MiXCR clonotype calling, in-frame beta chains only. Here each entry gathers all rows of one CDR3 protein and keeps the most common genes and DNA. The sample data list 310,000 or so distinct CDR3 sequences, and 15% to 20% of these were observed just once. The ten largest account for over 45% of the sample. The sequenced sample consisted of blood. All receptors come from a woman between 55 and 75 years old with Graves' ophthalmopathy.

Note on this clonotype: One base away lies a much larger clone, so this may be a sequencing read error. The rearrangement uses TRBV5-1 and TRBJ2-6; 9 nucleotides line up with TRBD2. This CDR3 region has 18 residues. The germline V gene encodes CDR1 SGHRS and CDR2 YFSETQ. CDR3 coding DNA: TGCGCCGGCAGCTTGTACCTAGCGGGAAGTTCTGGGGCCAACGTCCTGACTTTC. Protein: CAGSLYLAGSSGANVLTF.

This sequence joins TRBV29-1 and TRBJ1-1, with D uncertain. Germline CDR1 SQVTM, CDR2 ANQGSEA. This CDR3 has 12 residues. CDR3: CRITNMNTEAFF. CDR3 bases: TGCAGAATCACCAACATGAACACTGAAGCTTTCTTT.

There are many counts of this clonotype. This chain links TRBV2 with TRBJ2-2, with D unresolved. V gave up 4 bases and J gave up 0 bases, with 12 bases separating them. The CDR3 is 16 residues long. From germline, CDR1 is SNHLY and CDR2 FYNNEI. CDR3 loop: CASSVSRVANTGELFF. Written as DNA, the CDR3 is TGTGCCAGCAGTGTTAGCAGAGTAGCGAACACCGGGGAGCTGTTTTTT.

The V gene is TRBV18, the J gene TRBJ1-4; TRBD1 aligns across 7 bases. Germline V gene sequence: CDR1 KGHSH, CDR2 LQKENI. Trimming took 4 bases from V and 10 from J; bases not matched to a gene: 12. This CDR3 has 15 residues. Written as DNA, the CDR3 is TGTGCCAGCTCACGCGGACAGGCCAACAGTGGAAAACTGTTTTTT. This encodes CASSRGQANSGKLFF.

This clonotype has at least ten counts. In nucleotides, the CDR3 is TGTGCCAGCAGTCCCCGAGCGTCACCCCTCCACTTT. Amino acid sequence: CASSPRASPLHF. This chain joins TRBV6-2 or TRBV6-3 and TRBJ1-6; D unresolved. V lost 5 bases to trimming and J lost 10 bases, with 9 bases between them. Germline V CDR1 and CDR2: MNHEY, SVGEGT. The CDR3 contains 12 residues.

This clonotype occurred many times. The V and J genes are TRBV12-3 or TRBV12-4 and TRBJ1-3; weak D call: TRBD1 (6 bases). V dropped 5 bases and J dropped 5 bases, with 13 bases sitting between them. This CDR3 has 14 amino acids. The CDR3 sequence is CASSPRDTRNTIYF. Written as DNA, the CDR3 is TGTGCCAGCAGTCCCCGGGACACAAGAAACACCATATATTTT.

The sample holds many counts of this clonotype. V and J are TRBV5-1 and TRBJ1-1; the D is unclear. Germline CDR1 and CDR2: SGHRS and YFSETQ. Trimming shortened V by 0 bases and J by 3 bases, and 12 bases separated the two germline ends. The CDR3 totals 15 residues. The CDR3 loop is CASSLVGQTYTEAFF. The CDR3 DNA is TGCGCCAGCAGCTTGGTCGGCCAGACCTACACTGAAGCTTTCTTT.

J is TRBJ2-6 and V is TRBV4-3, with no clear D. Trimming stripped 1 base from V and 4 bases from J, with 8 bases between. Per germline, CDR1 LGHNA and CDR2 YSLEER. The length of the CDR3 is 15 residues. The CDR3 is CASSQVTAGANVLTF. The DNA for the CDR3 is TGCGCCAGCAGCCAAGTGACCGCCGGGGCCAACGTCCTGACTTTC.

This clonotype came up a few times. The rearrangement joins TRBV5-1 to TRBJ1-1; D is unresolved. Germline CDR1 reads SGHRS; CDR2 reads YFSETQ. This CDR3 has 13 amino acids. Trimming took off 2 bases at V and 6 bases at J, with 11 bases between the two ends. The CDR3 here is CASSFQVGAEAFF. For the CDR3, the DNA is TGCGCCAGCAGCTTCCAGGTGGGTGCTGAAGCTTTCTTT.

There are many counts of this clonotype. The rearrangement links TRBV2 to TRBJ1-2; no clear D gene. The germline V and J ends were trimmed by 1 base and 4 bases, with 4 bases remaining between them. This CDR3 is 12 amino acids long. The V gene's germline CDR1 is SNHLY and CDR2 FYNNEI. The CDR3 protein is CASSEGIYGYTF. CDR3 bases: TGTGCCAGCAGTGAAGGGATCTATGGCTACACCTTC.

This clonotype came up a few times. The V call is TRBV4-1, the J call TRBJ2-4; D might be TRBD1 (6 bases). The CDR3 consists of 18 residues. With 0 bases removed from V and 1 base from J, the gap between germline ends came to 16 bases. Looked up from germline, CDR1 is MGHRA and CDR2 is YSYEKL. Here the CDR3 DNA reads TGCGCCAGCAGCCAAGAAGGGGGTAGCAGGCCGGCCAAAAACATTCAGTACTTC. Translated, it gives CASSQEGGSRPAKNIQYF.

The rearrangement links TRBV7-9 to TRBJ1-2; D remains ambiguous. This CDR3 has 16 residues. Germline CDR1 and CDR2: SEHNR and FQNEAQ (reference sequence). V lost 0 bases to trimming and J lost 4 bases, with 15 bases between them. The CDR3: CASSLAAWEAPYGYTF. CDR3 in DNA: TGTGCCAGCAGCTTAGCAGCGTGGGAGGCCCCCTATGGCTACACCTTC.

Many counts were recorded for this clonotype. CDR3 in DNA: TGTGCCAGCAGGGGGGGACGGCTGTACCAAGAGACCCAGTACTTC. This translates into CASRGGRLYQETQYF. The chain combines TRBV12-3 or TRBV12-4 with TRBJ2-5; weak D call: TRBD2 (6 bases). This CDR3 contains 15 residues. The V gene lost 6 bases and the J gene lost 0 bases, with 14 bases spanning the gap.

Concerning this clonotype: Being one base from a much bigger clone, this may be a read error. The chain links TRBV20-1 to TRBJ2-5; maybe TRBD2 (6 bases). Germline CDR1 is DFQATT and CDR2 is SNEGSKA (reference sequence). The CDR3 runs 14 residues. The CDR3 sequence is CSARLAVTQEAQYF. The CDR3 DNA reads TGCAGTGCTAGATTAGCGGTGACCCAAGAGGCCCAGTACTTC.

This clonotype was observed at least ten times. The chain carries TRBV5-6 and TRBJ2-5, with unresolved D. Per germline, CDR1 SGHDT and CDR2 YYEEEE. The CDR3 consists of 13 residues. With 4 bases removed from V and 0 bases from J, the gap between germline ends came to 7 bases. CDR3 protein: CASSIDYQETQYF. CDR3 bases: TGTGCCAGCAGCATAGACTACCAAGAGACCCAGTACTTC.

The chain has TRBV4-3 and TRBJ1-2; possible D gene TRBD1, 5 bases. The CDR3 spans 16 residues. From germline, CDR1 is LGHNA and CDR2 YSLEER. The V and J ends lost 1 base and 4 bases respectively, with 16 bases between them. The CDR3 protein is CASSQGVGVDSYGYTF. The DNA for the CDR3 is TGCGCCAGCAGCCAAGGGGTGGGGGTGGATAGCTATGGCTACACCTTC.

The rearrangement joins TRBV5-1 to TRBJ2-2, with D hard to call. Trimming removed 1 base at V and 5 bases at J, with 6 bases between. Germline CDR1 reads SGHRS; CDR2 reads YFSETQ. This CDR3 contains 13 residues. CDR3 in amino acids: CASSLWSTGELFF. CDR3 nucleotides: TGCGCCAGCAGCTTGTGGTCAACCGGGGAGCTGTTTTTT.

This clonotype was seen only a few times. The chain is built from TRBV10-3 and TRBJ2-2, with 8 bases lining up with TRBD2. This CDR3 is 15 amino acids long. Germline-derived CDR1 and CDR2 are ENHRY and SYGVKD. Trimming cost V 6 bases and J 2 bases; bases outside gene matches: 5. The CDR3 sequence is CAIRAGDQNTGELFF. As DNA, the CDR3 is TGTGCCATCAGAGCGGGGGACCAAAACACCGGGGAGCTGTTTTTT.

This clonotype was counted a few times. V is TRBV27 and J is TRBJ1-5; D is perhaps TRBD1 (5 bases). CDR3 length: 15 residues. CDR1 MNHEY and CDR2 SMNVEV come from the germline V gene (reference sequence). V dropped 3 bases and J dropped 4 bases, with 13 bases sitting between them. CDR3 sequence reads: CASSFYRDRNQPQHF. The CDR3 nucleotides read TGTGCCAGCAGTTTCTACCGCGACAGAAATCAGCCCCAGCATTTT.

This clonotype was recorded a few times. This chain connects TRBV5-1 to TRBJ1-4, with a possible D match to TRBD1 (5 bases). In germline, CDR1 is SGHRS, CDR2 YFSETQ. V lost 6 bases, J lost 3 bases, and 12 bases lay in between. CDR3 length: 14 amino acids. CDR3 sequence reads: CASMVGDSNEKLFF. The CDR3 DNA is TGCGCCAGCATGGTGGGGGATTCTAATGAAAAACTGTTTTTT. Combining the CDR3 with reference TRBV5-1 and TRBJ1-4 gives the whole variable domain KAGVTQTPRYLIKTRGQQVTLSCSPISGHRSVSWYQQTPGQGLQFLFEYFSETQRNKGNFPGRFSGRQFSNSRSEMNVSTLELGDSALYLCASMVGDSNEKLFFGSGTQLSVL.

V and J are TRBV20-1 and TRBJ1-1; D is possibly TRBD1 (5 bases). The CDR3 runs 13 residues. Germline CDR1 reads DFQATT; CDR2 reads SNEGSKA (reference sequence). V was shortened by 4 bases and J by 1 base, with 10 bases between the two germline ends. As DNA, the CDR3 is TGCAGTGCTATGGGCCAGGGGAACACTGAAGCTTTCTTT. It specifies CSAMGQGNTEAFF.

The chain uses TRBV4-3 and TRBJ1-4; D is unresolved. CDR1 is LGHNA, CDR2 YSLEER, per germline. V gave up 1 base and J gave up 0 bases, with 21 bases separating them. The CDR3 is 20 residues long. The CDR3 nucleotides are TGCGCCAGCAGCCAAGGTTGGGTGAAGCGAATATTAGCAACTAATGAAAAACTGTTTTTT. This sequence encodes CASSQGWVKRILATNEKLFF.